This T cell receptor (beta chain) stems from a study of blood T cell repertoires in COVID-19 (dated by TCRdb to the early 2020s). The study in broad terms: Collaborator samples came from the United States, Italy and Spain and covered acute and convalescent phases of COVID-19. The material from the prospective study consisted of cDNA or gDNA derived from T cells, B-cell-depleted T cells, or PBMCs. Deeply sampled blood TCRbeta repertoires from subjects exposed to, actively infected with, or recovered from COVID-19 were included in the dataset. The repertoires were released in a freely available public database intended as a resource for research on the immune response to SARS-CoV-2. The samples were drawn from two sources: the first 160 participants of the ongoing ImmuneRACE study, and 1,000 to 1,500 subjects contributed by 6 global collaborators. A de-identified subject ID, COVID-19 status, age in years and sex were almost always included in the sample metadata. HLA class I and class II types, where available, came from metadata supplied by the sample provider rather than from assay-based typing. Study-level results and caveats: How much clinical and demographic metadata was included differed by source and by participant, and the metadata was provided uncurated.

Comment on this clone: It has no known antigen specificity. No base-level quality is on record; no much larger clone is a single base apart.

Each collaborating institution followed its own protocols to collect whole blood in K2EDTA tubes. Collaborator samples were shipped for TCRbeta analysis as frozen whole blood, isolated PBMCs, or DNA extracted from either sample type. TCRbeta CDR3 regions were amplified from genomic DNA using the immunoSEQ Assay, a bias-controlled multiplex PCR. From the authors' description of their analysis: Nucleated cell counts per sample were estimated from amplification of reference gene primers within the assay. Sequence reads were collapsed and filtered to measure the absolute abundance of every unique TCRbeta CDR3 rearrangement. For each sample, productive Simpson clonality was calculated as the square root of Simpson's diversity index across productive rearrangements. Held by TCRdb, this immuneACCESS table contains in-frame sequences only and omits some clones. Under half of the omission traces to an unresolved V gene where checked; the cause of the rest is unknown. D and trimming were read from the DNA, whereas the V and J calls and clone size are those reported in that table. Recorded for this sample are 100,000 to 120,000 clones; 65% to 90% of them occurred a single time. The ten top clones hold 3.5% to 5% of the sample.

CDR1 and CDR2 were assigned from the germline V gene as SGHRS and YFSETQ. Including cysteine and phenylalanine, the CDR3 has 18 amino acids. The DNA shown is the 54-base CDR3, in frame from base 1. Unmatched junction bases come to 7, with V trimmed by 0 bases and J by 1 base. The chain links TRBV5-1 with TRBJ1-1, with 12 central nucleotides matching TRBD1. The sequenced material came from peripheral blood. The receptor was derived from a man aged 45 to 65 with acute or convalescent COVID-19. The sequence in DNA is TGCGCCAGCAGCTTGGCGGGGGACAGGGGGCGCGGGAACACTGAAGCTTTCTTT. It encodes CASSLAGDRGRGNTEAFF.